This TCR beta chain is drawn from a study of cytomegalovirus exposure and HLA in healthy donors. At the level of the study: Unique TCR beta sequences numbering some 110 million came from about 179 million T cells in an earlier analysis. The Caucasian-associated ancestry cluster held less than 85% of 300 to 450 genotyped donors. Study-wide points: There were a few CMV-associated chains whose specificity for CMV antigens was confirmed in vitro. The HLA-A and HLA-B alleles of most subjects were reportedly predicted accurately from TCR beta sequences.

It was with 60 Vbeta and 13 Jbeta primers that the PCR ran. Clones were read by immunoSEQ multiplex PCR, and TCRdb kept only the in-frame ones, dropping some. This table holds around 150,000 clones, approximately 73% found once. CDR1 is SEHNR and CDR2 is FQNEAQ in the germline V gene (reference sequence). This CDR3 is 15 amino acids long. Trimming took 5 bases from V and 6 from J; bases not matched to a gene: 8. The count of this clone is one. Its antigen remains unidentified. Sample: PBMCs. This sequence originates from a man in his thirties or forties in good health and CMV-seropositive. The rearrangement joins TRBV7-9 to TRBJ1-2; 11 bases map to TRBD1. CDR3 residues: CASSMRTGGSDGYTF. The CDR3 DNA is TGTGCCAGCAGCATGAGGACAGGGGGCAGTGATGGCTACACCTTC.